These 28 T cell receptor beta chains share one sample of origin, sequenced in a study of blood T cell repertoires in COVID-19. Repertoires were generated with immunoSEQ multiplex PCR, while TCRdb's copy carries only in-frame clones and drops some. The sample shows some 270,000 clones, approximately 86% of them seen only once. The sample was peripheral blood. The receptors originated from a woman aged 55 to 70 who had recovered from COVID-19.

The chain has TRBV2 and TRBJ1-5; D gene uncertain. The ends were cut back, 4 bases at V and 6 bases at J, with 13 bases in the middle. This CDR3 has 14 amino acids. Per germline, CDR1 SNHLY and CDR2 FYNNEI. This chain's CDR3 is CASSGSGESQPQHF. In DNA, the CDR3 is TGTGCCAGCAGTGGGAGCGGGGAGAGTCAGCCCCAGCATTTT.

This clone was found once. The chain employs TRBV10-3 and TRBJ2-7, with D hard to call. The CDR3 loop spans 12 amino acids. Germline values: CDR1 ENHRY, CDR2 SYGVKD. V lost 3 bases and J lost 7, with 10 bases in between. For the CDR3, the DNA is TGTGCCATCAGTGATCTGACATATGAGCAGTACTTC. It translates to CAISDLTYEQYF.

The chain's CDR3 is CASSPFRGTNTGELFF. The CDR3 DNA reads TGTGCCAGCAGCCCGTTTAGGGGCACAAACACCGGGGAGCTGTTTTTT. This chain uses TRBV4-2 with TRBJ2-2, with D tentatively TRBD1 (5 bases). The length of the CDR3 is 16 residues. The V and J ends lost 4 bases and 2 bases respectively, with 14 bases between them. The germline V gene encodes CDR1 LGHNA and CDR2 YNFKEQ.

J is TRBJ1-6 and V is TRBV9; D gene unclear. Germline CDR1 SGDLS, CDR2 YYNGEE. This CDR3 is built from 14 residues. Trimming removed 3 bases from V and 7 bases from J, with 11 bases in between. The CDR3 protein is CASSATSGNSPLHF. The CDR3, as DNA: TGTGCCAGCAGCGCAACATCGGGGAATTCACCCCTCCACTTT.

The genes are TRBV6-5 and TRBJ2-2; no definite D call. In germline, CDR1 is MNHEY, CDR2 SVGAGI. CDR3 length equals 14 residues. V shed 0 bases and J shed 2 bases, with 4 bases lying between them. The CDR3 spells CASSYSTNTGELFF. The DNA of the CDR3 is TGTGCCAGCAGTTACTCGACTAACACCGGGGAGCTGTTTTTT.

J is TRBJ2-7 and V is TRBV3-1 (or the pseudogene TRBV3-2), with 8 positions matching TRBD1. The CDR3 is 15 residues long. V was pared by 0 bases and J by 5 bases, with 6 bases of the junction left unmatched. Looked up from germline, CDR1 is LGHDT and CDR2 is YNNKEL (reference sequence). The CDR3 is CASSQDHRGLDEQYF. CDR3 nucleotides: TGTGCCAGCAGCCAAGACCACAGGGGGTTGGACGAGCAGTACTTC.

This clone has just one count. The CDR3, as DNA: TGCGCCAGCAGCACCCAGGGGTGGAATGGGGCCAACGTCCTGACTTTC. This encodes CASSTQGWNGANVLTF. V and J are TRBV5-1 and TRBJ2-6, with D possibly matching TRBD1 (6 bases). CDR1 is SGHRS and CDR2 is YFSETQ in the germline V gene. The CDR3 has 16 amino acids. The germline V and J ends were trimmed by 4 bases and 3 bases, with 14 bases remaining between them.

The V gene is TRBV3-1 (or the pseudogene TRBV3-2), the J gene TRBJ1-1; D is uncertain. The V end lost 0 bases, the J end lost 14 bases, and 19 bases lay between the germline ends. This CDR3 comprises 14 residues. Germline lookup yields CDR1 LGHDT and CDR2 YNNKEL (reference sequence). CDR3 in DNA: TGTGCCAGCAGCCAAGATCGTTCTGGGCGTGGCTTATTCTTT. Translated, it gives CASSQDRSGRGLFF.

This chain links TRBV10-3 with TRBJ2-1, with 12 bases lining up with TRBD2. The CDR3 length is 18 residues. CDR1 ENHRY and CDR2 SYGVKD come from the germline V gene. V lost 5 bases and J lost 0; bases outside the gene matches: 8. CDR3 sequence: CAISSLAGGLNSYNEQFF. The CDR3 nucleotides read TGTGCCATCAGTTCACTAGCGGGGGGCTTAAACTCCTACAATGAGCAGTTCTTC.

The J gene is TRBJ2-2, the V gene TRBV28; 11 bases are shared with TRBD2. V lost 6 bases, J lost 6 bases, and 18 bases stayed unmatched. This CDR3 spans 19 amino acids. Germline-derived CDR1 and CDR2 are MDHEN and SYDVKM. Here the CDR3 reads CASRQPPPSTSGAAGELFF. The CDR3 DNA is TGTGCCAGCAGGCAACCCCCGCCATCGACTAGCGGGGCCGCCGGGGAGCTGTTTTTT.

The genes are TRBV4-2 and TRBJ1-3; 7 bases are shared with TRBD1. V gave up 0 bases and J gave up 1 base; unmatched junction bases: 6. The CDR3 totals 17 residues. Germline V gene data show CDR1 as LGHNA and CDR2 as YNFKEQ. The CDR3 loop is CASSQDVQGVSGNTIYF. Here the CDR3 DNA reads TGTGCCAGCAGCCAAGATGTCCAGGGGGTTTCTGGAAACACCATATATTTT.

The V gene is TRBV28, the J gene TRBJ1-2, with D uncertain. With 5 bases removed from V and 0 bases from J, the gap between germline ends came to 10 bases. Germline V gives CDR1 MDHEN, CDR2 SYDVKM. The CDR3 covers 14 residues. DNA for the CDR3: TGTGCCAGCAGTCCAACCCAGACTAACTATGGCTACACCTTC. It translates to CASSPTQTNYGYTF.

The chain uses TRBV11-3 and TRBJ2-1; D gene ambiguous. The ends were cut back, 5 bases at V and 5 bases at J, with 19 bases in the middle. The CDR3 runs to 16 residues. The germline V gene has CDR1 SGHNT and CDR2 YENEEA. CDR3 nucleotides: TGTGCCAGCAGCCCATATCCCGCAACACCAAACAATGAGCAGTTCTTC. Amino acids: CASSPYPATPNNEQFF. Variable domain in full (rest from reference TRBV11-3 and TRBJ2-1): EAGVVQSPRYKIIEKKQPVAFWCNPISGHNTLYWYLQNLGQGPELLIRYENEEAVDDSQLPKDRFSAERLKGVDSTLKIQPAELGDSAVYLCASSPYPATPNNEQFFGPGTRLTVL.

This clone has a single count. The V and J genes are TRBV2 and TRBJ2-2; the match to TRBD1 covers 8 bases. J gave up 16 bases and V 8 bases, and 9 bases lay outside the gene matches. In germline, CDR1 is SNHLY, CDR2 FYNNEI. CDR3 length: 11 residues. CDR3 protein: CASSGLDRAFF. In DNA, the CDR3 is TGTGCCAGCTCGGGGTTGGACAGGGCGTTTTTT.

This chain joins TRBV24-1 and TRBJ2-3, with a weak D call TRBD2 (7 bases). The CDR3 is 15 amino acids. V lost 9 bases and J 2 bases, leaving 17 bases between the germline ends. The germline CDR1 and CDR2 sequences are KGHDR and SFDVKD. The CDR3 DNA reads TGTGCCACCGGGGGGGGCGGGGGCCACACAGATACGCAGTATTTT. Translation: CATGGGGGHTDTQYF.

V gene TRBV5-1 combines with J gene TRBJ2-7; 9 nucleotides line up with TRBD2. The germline gives CDR1 SGHRS, CDR2 YFSETQ. The CDR3 spans 17 residues. V was pared by 0 bases and J by 2 bases, with 9 bases of the junction left unmatched. The CDR3 nucleotides are TGCGCCAGCAGCTTGGCCGAGGGAGCGGGGGGAACCTACGAGCAGTACTTC. Its protein product is CASSLAEGAGGTYEQYF.

The V gene is TRBV4-3, the J gene TRBJ1-5; 8 bases agree with TRBD1. CDR3 length: 15 residues. The trim removed 4 bases at V and 6 bases at J, leaving 8 bases unmatched. Germline CDR1 and CDR2: LGHNA and YSLEER. CDR3 sequence reads: CASSLTDRGGQPQHF. CDR3 coding DNA: TGCGCCAGCAGCCTTACCGACAGGGGAGGTCAGCCCCAGCATTTT.

The V gene is TRBV11-2, the J gene TRBJ1-6; D call uncertain. Germline assignment: CDR1 SGHAT and CDR2 FQNNGV. Trimming took off 5 bases at V and 11 bases at J, with 10 bases between the two ends. This CDR3 is built from 12 residues. CDR3 protein: CASSRSRPPLHF. CDR3 nucleotides: TGTGCCAGCAGCAGGAGTAGGCCACCCCTCCACTTT.

The chain carries TRBV7-2 and TRBJ2-2, with D maybe TRBD2 (5 bases). The germline V gene has CDR1 SGHTA and CDR2 FQGNSA. This CDR3 contains 14 residues. Between the trimmed V and J ends, which lost 2 bases and 7 bases, there was a span of 11 bases. DNA for the CDR3: TGTGCCAGCAGCTTAATTAGTGGGAGCGGGGAGCTGTTTTTT. As protein: CASSLISGSGELFF. Based on the CDR3 plus reference TRBV7-2 and TRBJ2-2, the full variable domain is GAGVSQSPSNKVTEKGKDVELRCDPISGHTALYWYRQSLGQGLEFLIYFQGNSAPDKSGLPSDRFSAERTGGSVSTLTIQRTQQEDSAVYLCASSLISGSGELFFGEGSRLTVL.

V gene TRBV5-5 combines with J gene TRBJ1-5, with D maybe TRBD1 (5 bases). V lost 4 bases to trimming and J lost 2 bases, with 16 bases between them. The CDR3 sequence is 16 residues long. The germline gives CDR1 SGHKS, CDR2 YYEKEE (reference sequence). The CDR3 reads CASSATASDRNQPQHF. In DNA, the CDR3 is TGTGCCAGCAGCGCGACAGCTTCCGATCGCAATCAGCCCCAGCATTTT.

The J gene is TRBJ2-5, the V gene TRBV7-9; TRBD1 is a possible D gene (5 bases). Germline V gene data show CDR1 as SEHNR and CDR2 as FQNEAQ (reference sequence). V was trimmed by 3 bases and J by 0 bases, leaving 14 bases between them. The CDR3 has 16 amino acids. CDR3 amino acids: CASSFDSPSYQETQYF. The CDR3 DNA reads as TGTGCCAGCAGCTTCGACAGTCCCTCTTACCAAGAGACCCAGTACTTC.

DNA of the CDR3: TGTGCCAGCAGTGAACCGTCCCGGGACAGTACCCTCGGGGAGCTGTTTTTT. It codes for CASSEPSRDSTLGELFF. The rearrangement links TRBV6-1 to TRBJ2-2; TRBD1 aligns across 7 bases. Germline CDR1 and CDR2: MNHNS and SASEGT. The CDR3 sequence is 17 residues long. With 2 bases clipped from V and 7 bases from J, the junction kept 13 bases outside the gene matches.

The V and J genes are TRBV4-3 and TRBJ2-5; 7 bases line up with TRBD1. Trimming removed 0 bases from V and 2 bases from J; junction bases left unmatched: 3. From germline, CDR1 is LGHNA and CDR2 YSLEER. This CDR3 has 15 amino acids. The CDR3, as DNA: TGCGCCAGCAGCCAAGATCGGGGACAGCAAGAGACCCAGTACTTC. Its protein product is CASSQDRGQQETQYF.

The V gene is TRBV6-4, the J gene TRBJ2-3, with D maybe TRBD1 (6 bases). Per the germline V gene, CDR1 is MRHNA and CDR2 is SNTAGT. The CDR3 contains 16 residues. V lost 4 bases and J lost 1, with 15 bases in between. The CDR3 loop reads CASSVGQGPGTDTQYF. As DNA, the CDR3 is TGTGCCAGCAGTGTTGGGCAGGGGCCTGGCACAGATACGCAGTATTTT.

The DNA of the CDR3 is TGTGCCAGCAGTTACGGTAACAGCTACGAGCAGTACTTC. Protein product: CASSYGNSYEQYF. This rearrangement joins TRBV6-5 to TRBJ2-7; D is undetermined. The CDR3 has 13 residues. The germline gives CDR1 MNHEY, CDR2 SVGAGI. Trimming pared 2 bases from V and 3 bases from J, leaving 8 bases between.

J is TRBJ2-3 and V is TRBV7-8; 10 bases align to TRBD1. From germline, CDR1 is SGHVS and CDR2 FQNEAQ. CDR3 length equals 18 residues. The V gene end was trimmed by 4 bases and the J gene end by 3 bases; junction bases not matched to a gene: 13. The CDR3 spells CASSYRTRRDRGTDTQYF. The CDR3 bases are TGTGCCAGCAGCTACCGTACACGCCGGGACAGGGGTACAGATACGCAGTATTTT.

The chain carries TRBV10-3 and TRBJ2-7; 7 positions agree with TRBD1. The CDR3 runs 16 residues. V lost 0 bases and J lost 4; bases outside the gene matches: 9. The germline gives CDR1 ENHRY, CDR2 SYGVKD. In DNA, the CDR3 is TGTGCCATCAGTGAGTCGGGCAGGGGGTTTGGGTACGAGCAGTACTTC. Translating gives CAISESGRGFGYEQYF.

V and J are TRBV6-2 or TRBV6-3 and TRBJ2-3, with 11 nucleotides matching TRBD2. J was trimmed by 2 bases and V by 4 bases; bases with no gene match: 8. Germline CDR1 reads MNHEY; CDR2 reads SVGEGT. The CDR3 contains 17 residues. The CDR3 spells CASSSRLTSGVTDTQYF. CDR3 in DNA: TGTGCCAGCAGTTCAAGATTGACTAGCGGGGTCACAGATACGCAGTATTTT.